These 14 T cell receptor beta chains originate from one sample sequenced in a study of shared T cell receptors in the human thymus. This table comes from immunoSEQ multiplex PCR, and its TCRdb copy is limited to in-frame clones, with some not included. The sample includes approximately 660,000 clones, roughly 88% of them seen just once. The same data also contributed to another study, on human thymus T cells.

Sequenced sample: thymocytes. The receptor set was obtained from a boy under two years old with a congenital heart defect.

This clone has just one count. The chain couples TRBV4-3 to TRBJ2-1; perhaps TRBD1 as D (6 bases). Germline lookup yields CDR1 LGHNA and CDR2 YSLEER. The CDR3 extends over 15 amino acids. The ends were cut back, 1 base at V and 3 bases at J, with 10 bases in the middle. CDR3: CASSQGRTVYNEQFF. The CDR3 DNA is TGCGCCAGCAGCCAAGGACGGACAGTCTACAATGAGCAGTTCTTC.

The chain carries TRBV11-2 and TRBJ2-2; 7 nucleotides line up with TRBD1. Germline V gene sequence: CDR1 SGHAT, CDR2 FQNNGV. The CDR3 contains 15 residues. The J segment lost 3 bases and the V segment lost 1 base, leaving 2 bases of the junction unmatched. In nucleotides, the CDR3 is TGTGCCAGCAGCTTAGGGCAGGGGGACACCGGGGAGCTGTTTTTT. This codes for CASSLGQGDTGELFF.

The chain carries TRBV30 and TRBJ2-1; 8 nucleotides agree with TRBD2. The CDR3 runs 15 residues. Germline assignment: CDR1 GTSNPN and CDR2 SVGIG (reference sequence). The V and J ends lost 4 bases and 1 base, in that order; junction bases with no gene match: 6. The DNA for the CDR3 is TGTGCCTGGAAGAGGACTAGCCCATCCTACAATGAGCAGTTCTTC. Protein product: CAWKRTSPSYNEQFF.

The chain has TRBV6-6 and TRBJ2-7; 8 nucleotides align to TRBD1. Germline lookup yields CDR1 MNHNY and CDR2 SVGAGI (reference sequence). V was clipped by 0 bases and J by 5 bases; unmatched bases: 6. This CDR3 spans 15 amino acids. The CDR3, as DNA: TGTGCCAGCAGTTACTCCCCAACGGACAGGGACGAGCAGTACTTC. Its protein is CASSYSPTDRDEQYF.

The chain carries TRBV28 and TRBJ2-7; maybe TRBD1 (6 bases). Germline CDR1 MDHEN, CDR2 SYDVKM. V shed 5 bases and J shed 3 bases, with 20 bases lying between them. The CDR3 totals 16 residues. The CDR3 spells CASSRIKTGSLYEQYF. CDR3 bases: TGTGCCAGCAGTCGTATTAAGACAGGATCGCTCTACGAGCAGTACTTC. Full variable domain (outside the CDR3, taken from reference TRBV28 and TRBJ2-7): DVKVTQSSRYLVKRTGEKVFLECVQDMDHENMFWYRQDPGLGLRLIYFSYDVKMKEKGDIPEGYSVSREKKERFSLILESASTNQTSMYLCASSRIKTGSLYEQYFGPGTRLTVT.

The chain has TRBV6-1 and TRBJ1-5; TRBD1 matches 8 bases. Trimming removed 1 base from V and 1 base from J; junction bases left unmatched: 6. CDR3 length: 17 residues. CDR1 MNHNS and CDR2 SASEGT come from the germline V gene. This CDR3 is CASSEGEDRASNQPQHF. CDR3 coding DNA: TGTGCCAGCAGTGAAGGGGAGGACAGGGCGAGCAATCAGCCCCAGCATTTT.

The chain employs TRBV5-1 and TRBJ2-1, with a weak D call TRBD2 (6 bases). This CDR3 is 15 amino acids long. The V end was cut by 0 bases, the J end by 0 bases, with 7 bases between. Germline CDR1 and CDR2: SGHRS and YFSETQ. This CDR3 is CASSLVGSSYNEQFF. CDR3 DNA sequence: TGCGCCAGCAGCTTGGTCGGGAGCTCCTACAATGAGCAGTTCTTC.

The chain recombines TRBV7-9 with TRBJ2-1; 9 bases are a match to TRBD1. Losses at the gene ends were 3 bases for V and 5 bases for J; bases not matched to a gene: 5. The CDR3 extends over 15 amino acids. In germline, CDR1 is SEHNR, CDR2 FQNEAQ (reference sequence). This CDR3 reads CASSLRDRVNNEQFF. CDR3 nucleotide sequence: TGTGCCAGCAGCTTGAGGGACAGGGTCAACAATGAGCAGTTCTTC.

V usage is TRBV27 and J usage is TRBJ2-7; 7 bases align to TRBD1. Germline assignment: CDR1 MNHEY and CDR2 SMNVEV (reference sequence). The V and J ends lost 2 bases and 5 bases, in that order; junction bases with no gene match: 15. The CDR3 loop spans 17 amino acids. CDR3 sequence (DNA): TGTGCCAGCAGTTTAGGGGGCCGACAGGGTACTCACCACGAGCAGTACTTC. Protein: CASSLGGRQGTHHEQYF.

This chain connects TRBV10-3 to TRBJ2-7; 11 bases map to TRBD2. Germline trimming cut 10 bases from V and 0 bases from J; bases unmatched to any gene: 8. Germline assignment: CDR1 ENHRY and CDR2 SYGVKD. The CDR3 runs 15 residues. The CDR3 DNA reads TGTGCCAGGACGACTAGCGGGGTAGACTCCTACGAGCAGTACTTC. As protein: CARTTSGVDSYEQYF.

Concerning this clone: The junction differs from germline at one of its ends, possibly a read error. V is TRBV14 and J is TRBJ2-1; D uncertain. CDR1 SGHDN and CDR2 FVKESK come from the germline V gene. The CDR3 runs 12 residues. The CDR3 sequence is CASSQESLVPLF. CDR3 in DNA: TGTGCCAGCAGCCAAGAATCGCTAGTTCCTCTCTTC.

V usage is TRBV6-1 and J usage is TRBJ1-5; 12 nucleotides agree with TRBD1. The CDR3 spans 20 residues. CDR1 MNHNS and CDR2 SASEGT come from the germline V gene. The J segment lost 7 bases and the V segment lost 4 bases, leaving 20 bases of the junction unmatched. CDR3 residues: CASSGEYTRDRGQKVQPQHF. CDR3 coding DNA: TGTGCCAGCAGTGGCGAGTACACCCGGGACAGGGGGCAGAAGGTGCAGCCCCAGCATTTT.

Of note for this clone: Other nucleotide sequences in the sample specify the same CDR3. The CDR3 coding sequence is TGTGCCAGCAGCTTCGGAGGTGGTGAGACCCAGTACTTC. As protein: CASSFGGGETQYF. V and J are TRBV28 and TRBJ2-5, with D possibly matching TRBD2 (5 bases). The germline V gene encodes CDR1 MDHEN and CDR2 SYDVKM. The CDR3 extends over 13 amino acids. The V end was cut by 6 bases, the J end by 5 bases, with 13 bases between.

The gene calls are TRBV7-2 and TRBJ2-3; 8 bases are shared with TRBD2. The V gene end was trimmed by 4 bases and the J gene end by 6 bases; junction bases not matched to a gene: 12. CDR1 SGHTA and CDR2 FQGNSA come from the germline V gene. The CDR3 is 16 residues long. Here the CDR3 reads CASSSPADRGGDTQYF. In nucleotides, the CDR3 is TGTGCCAGCAGCTCCCCAGCGGACCGGGGGGGTGATACGCAGTATTTT.